This entry features one T cell receptor (beta chain) sequence. CDR1 and CDR2 from the germline V gene are LNHNV and YYDKDF (reference sequence). CDR3 length: 14 residues. Trimming removed 3 bases at V and 3 bases at J, with 9 bases between. TCR beta VDJ and CDR3 were profiled, and genomic DNA was the template. MiXCR, run by TCRdb on the reads, gives a single entry per CDR3 protein. The sample consists of about 190,000 distinct CDR3 sequences, over 60% of them appearing once. This sample was included in a study of CD8+CD57+ T cells in acquired aplastic anemia. Study-level background: Across the sorted CD4+ and CD8+ cells, DNA amounts averaged about 3 ug.

Sequenced material: sorted CD4+, CD8+, or CD8+CD57+ T cells (not recorded which) from PBMCs. The chain employs TRBV15 and TRBJ2-1; D unresolved. The source of this sequence is a human donor with severe aplastic anemia or a healthy control (not recorded which). The chain's CDR3 is CATSRALDYNEQFF. The CDR3 nucleotides are TGTGCCACCAGCAGGGCTCTAGACTACAATGAGCAGTTCTTC.